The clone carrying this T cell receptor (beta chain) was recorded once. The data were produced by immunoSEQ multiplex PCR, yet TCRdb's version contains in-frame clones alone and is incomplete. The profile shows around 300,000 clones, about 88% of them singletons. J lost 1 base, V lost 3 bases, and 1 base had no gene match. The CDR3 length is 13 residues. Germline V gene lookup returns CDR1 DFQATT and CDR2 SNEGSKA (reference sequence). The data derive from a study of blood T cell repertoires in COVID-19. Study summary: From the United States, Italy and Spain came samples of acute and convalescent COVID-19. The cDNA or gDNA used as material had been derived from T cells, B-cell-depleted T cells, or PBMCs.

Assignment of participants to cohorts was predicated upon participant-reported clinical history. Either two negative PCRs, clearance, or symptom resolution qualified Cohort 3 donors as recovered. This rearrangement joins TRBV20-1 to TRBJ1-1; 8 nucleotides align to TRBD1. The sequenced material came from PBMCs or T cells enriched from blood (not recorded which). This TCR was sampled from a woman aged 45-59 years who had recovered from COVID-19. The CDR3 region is CSASQGANTEAFF. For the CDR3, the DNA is TGCAGTGCTAGTCAGGGGGCGAACACTGAAGCTTTCTTT.